Below are 26 T cell receptor beta chains sequenced from a single sample in a study of blood T cell repertoires in COVID-19 (TCRdb year 2020). The library came from the immunoSEQ multiplex PCR assay. The source is immuneACCESS, and TCRdb retained only in-frame sequences with V and J called. Part of the clones is not carried over; for the studies checked, unresolved V genes explain less than half of this, and the remainder is unexplained. The sample yields 250,000 to 300,000 clones; about 89% were counted once. The ten largest make up approximately 2.2% of the sample. Sequencing was done on a sample of peripheral blood. The receptors were gathered from a man in his fifties with acute or convalescent COVID-19.

V usage is TRBV27 and J usage is TRBJ2-7; the match to TRBD1 covers 8 bases. Losses at the gene ends were 3 bases for V and 3 bases for J; bases not matched to a gene: 7. CDR1 and CDR2 from the germline V gene are MNHEY and SMNVEV (reference sequence). This CDR3 comprises 15 residues. DNA for the CDR3: TGTGCCAGCAGTTTCACTCTCGGGACAGGCTACGAGCAGTACTTC. It is translated as CASSFTLGTGYEQYF.

This clone was counted a single time. The chain uses TRBV5-1 and TRBJ1-1, with 7 bases matching TRBD1. The germline V gene has CDR1 SGHRS and CDR2 YFSETQ. With 4 bases clipped from V and 4 bases from J, the junction kept 4 bases outside the gene matches. This CDR3 has 13 amino acids. The CDR3 is CASSEQGPTEAFF. For the CDR3, the DNA is TGCGCCAGCAGCGAACAGGGGCCCACTGAAGCTTTCTTT.

The rearrangement uses TRBV19 and TRBJ1-4; D possibly corresponds to TRBD1 (5 bases). V lost 6 bases and J lost 10, with 12 bases in between. CDR1 and CDR2 (germline): LNHDA, SQIVND (reference sequence). The CDR3 is made up of 12 amino acids. The CDR3 DNA sequence: TGTGCCAGTAGGGGGGGTTTTGCAAAACTGTTTTTT. Translation gives CASRGGFAKLFF. Variable domain in full (rest from reference TRBV19 and TRBJ1-4): DGGITQSPKYLFRKEGQNVTLSCEQNLNHDAMYWYRQDPGQGLRLIYYSQIVNDFQKGDIAEGYSVSREKKESFPLTVTSAQKNPTAFYLCASRGGFAKLFFGSGTQLSVL.

Written as DNA, the CDR3 is TGTGCCAGCTCACTGCGGGCGGCTGAAGCTTTCTTT. Its protein product is CASSLRAAEAFF. This chain connects TRBV18 to TRBJ1-1; unclear D gene. CDR1 and CDR2 (germline): KGHSH, LQKENI. This CDR3 contains 12 residues. V lost 4 bases, J lost 6 bases, and 9 bases lay in between.

The gene calls are TRBV9 and TRBJ1-2; weak D call: TRBD1 (6 bases). Germline CDR1 SGDLS, CDR2 YYNGEE. Trimming removed 1 base at V and 4 bases at J, with 14 bases between. The CDR3 loop spans 15 amino acids. This chain's CDR3 is CASSVTTGTSYGYTF. In DNA, the CDR3 is TGTGCCAGCAGCGTAACCACCGGGACATCCTATGGCTACACCTTC.

The chain's CDR3 is CASSQGAGNEQFF. The CDR3 DNA is TGTGCCAGCAGCCAAGGGGCGGGCAATGAGCAGTTCTTC. The rearrangement links TRBV3-1 (or the pseudogene TRBV3-2) to TRBJ2-1, with D perhaps matching TRBD2 (5 bases). The germline V gene encodes CDR1 LGHDT and CDR2 YNNKEL (reference sequence). The V end lost 1 base, the J end lost 6 bases, and 7 bases lay between the germline ends. The CDR3 runs 13 residues.

J is TRBJ2-5 and V is TRBV4-1; possibly TRBD2 for D (5 bases). This CDR3 is built from 12 residues. The V gene's germline CDR1 is MGHRA and CDR2 YSYEKL. Between the trimmed V and J ends, which lost 3 bases and 7 bases, there was a span of 9 bases. In DNA, the CDR3 is TGCGCCAGCAGCCAGAGGGAAGGGACCCAGTACTTC. Protein: CASSQREGTQYF.

The V and J genes are TRBV10-2 and TRBJ1-2; D remains ambiguous. Germline-derived CDR1 and CDR2 are WSHSY and SAAADI. The CDR3 loop spans 11 amino acids. V lost 8 bases and J lost 4, with 8 bases in between. The DNA of the CDR3 is TGCGCCAGCTCCGTCGGCTATGGCTACACCTTC. Its protein product is CASSVGYGYTF.

The DNA for the CDR3 is TGTGCCACCAGCAGAGATAAGTCCGGTACCGGGGAGCTGTTTTTT. Its protein product is CATSRDKSGTGELFF. This chain links TRBV15 with TRBJ2-2, with D unresolved. The CDR3 length is 15 residues. CDR1 is LNHNV and CDR2 is YYDKDF in the germline V gene (reference sequence). V shed 0 bases and J shed 5 bases, with 10 bases lying between them.

This sequence joins TRBV20-1 and TRBJ2-7, with D maybe TRBD2 (6 bases). This CDR3 is built from 11 residues. The germline V and J ends were trimmed by 3 bases and 7 bases, with 10 bases remaining between them. Per germline, CDR1 DFQATT and CDR2 SNEGSKA (reference sequence). CDR3 in DNA: TGCAGTGCTAGGGGGGACTGGGAGCAGTACTTC. It translates to CSARGDWEQYF.

This clone was seen a single time. The rearrangement joins TRBV5-1 to TRBJ2-2; 11 bases align to TRBD2. Trimming at V came to 6 bases and at J to 1 base, leaving 8 bases not matched to a gene. The germline gives CDR1 SGHRS, CDR2 YFSETQ. CDR3 size: 17 residues. CDR3 in DNA: TGCGCCAGCAAAGAACTAGCGGGGGTCAAGAACACCGGGGAGCTGTTTTTT. Translated: CASKELAGVKNTGELFF. The whole variable domain, remainder taken from reference TRBV5-1 and TRBJ2-2, is KAGVTQTPRYLIKTRGQQVTLSCSPISGHRSVSWYQQTPGQGLQFLFEYFSETQRNKGNFPGRFSGRQFSNSRSEMNVSTLELGDSALYLCASKELAGVKNTGELFFGEGSRLTVL.

The chain combines TRBV19 with TRBJ1-2, with 9 bases fitting TRBD1. The CDR3 totals 15 residues. J was trimmed by 4 bases and V by 5 bases; bases with no gene match: 8. Germline V gene lookup returns CDR1 LNHDA and CDR2 SQIVND (reference sequence). The CDR3 region is CASSPGTGLLYGYTF. The CDR3 DNA reads TGTGCCAGTAGTCCGGGGACAGGGCTGCTCTATGGCTACACCTTC.

The chain links TRBV12-5 to TRBJ1-5, with D possibly being TRBD1 (6 bases). Germline CDR1 reads LGHNT; CDR2 reads FRNRAP. The CDR3 is made up of 14 amino acids. V was clipped by 5 bases and J by 7 bases, with 15 bases between them. The chain's CDR3 is CASGTHQQGQPQHF. The CDR3, as DNA: TGTGCTAGTGGTACCCACCAACAGGGACAGCCCCAGCATTTT. The complete variable domain, with remaining parts taken from reference TRBV12-5 and TRBJ1-5, reads DARVTQTPRHKVTEMGQEVTMRCQPILGHNTVFWYRQTMMQGLELLAYFRNRAPLDDSGMPKDRFSAEMPDATLATLKIQPSEPRDSAVYFCASGTHQQGQPQHFGDGTRLSIL.

The rearrangement links TRBV19 to TRBJ2-3; 7 bases fit TRBD1. V shed 7 bases and J 3 bases; nucleotides not matched to a gene: 4. The V gene's germline CDR1 is LNHDA and CDR2 SQIVND (reference sequence). The CDR3 length is 13 residues. The CDR3 loop reads CASIQQGTDTQYF. CDR3 in DNA: TGTGCCAGTATCCAACAGGGGACAGATACGCAGTATTTT.

The chain links TRBV7-9 to TRBJ2-2, with TRBD1 identical over 9 bases. Trimming cost V 4 bases and J 4 bases; bases outside gene matches: 7. The germline V gene has CDR1 SEHNR and CDR2 FQNEAQ (reference sequence). The CDR3 sequence is 16 residues long. The CDR3 DNA follows: TGTGCCAGCAGCTCTTGGACAGGGGCGAGCACCGGGGAGCTGTTTTTT. Protein product: CASSSWTGASTGELFF.

This rearrangement joins TRBV5-4 to TRBJ1-2; 10 nucleotides line up with TRBD1. CDR1 and CDR2 (germline): SGHNT, YYREEE (reference sequence). The CDR3 totals 15 residues. J lost 3 bases, V lost 4 bases, and 6 bases had no gene match. CDR3 coding DNA: TGTGCCAGCAGCAGCTGGACAGGGGGGGACTATGGCTACACCTTC. This codes for CASSSWTGGDYGYTF.

The chain recombines TRBV20-1 with TRBJ1-6; a possible D gene is TRBD1 (6 bases). Germline V gene sequence: CDR1 DFQATT, CDR2 SNEGSKA (reference sequence). Deletions cut 3 bases from V and 4 bases from J, with 13 bases between. This CDR3 spans 15 amino acids. CDR3 in amino acids: CSASGRGVYNSPLHF. CDR3 sequence (DNA): TGCAGTGCTAGTGGCAGGGGAGTTTATAATTCACCCCTCCACTTT.

This chain links TRBV7-9 with TRBJ2-3, with a possible D match to TRBD2 (6 bases). The CDR3 length is 14 residues. Trimming cost V 2 bases and J 3 bases, with 9 bases left between them. The V gene's germline CDR1 is SEHNR and CDR2 FQNEAQ (reference sequence). In DNA form, the CDR3 reads TGTGCCAGCAGCTTATCAGGAGGGACAGATACGCAGTATTTT. Translation gives CASSLSGGTDTQYF.

This chain joins TRBV7-2 and TRBJ2-3; 8 positions match TRBD2. The junction had 11 bases not matched to a gene; V was cut back by 5 bases and J by 7 bases. The CDR3 extends over 15 amino acids. Per germline, CDR1 SGHTA and CDR2 FQGNSA. The CDR3 DNA reads TGTGCCAGCAGCATCCTCGGGGGGGCCGTAAATACGCAGTATTTT. The encoded protein is CASSILGGAVNTQYF.

The V gene is TRBV7-2, the J gene TRBJ1-1; weak D call: TRBD1 (5 bases). The CDR3 has 15 residues. The V end was cut by 3 bases, the J end by 2 bases, with 13 bases between. From germline, CDR1 is SGHTA and CDR2 FQGNSA. As DNA, the CDR3 is TGTGCCAGCAGCTTCCTTGGGACTCCCAACACTGAAGCTTTCTTT. Its translation: CASSFLGTPNTEAFF. Together with reference TRBV7-2 and TRBJ1-1, the CDR3 gives the full variable domain: GAGVSQSPSNKVTEKGKDVELRCDPISGHTALYWYRQSLGQGLEFLIYFQGNSAPDKSGLPSDRFSAERTGGSVSTLTIQRTQQEDSAVYLCASSFLGTPNTEAFFGQGTRLTVV.

The chain uses TRBV6-1 and TRBJ1-2; TRBD1 matches 8 bases. Looked up from germline, CDR1 is MNHNS and CDR2 is SASEGT. With 3 bases clipped from V and 6 bases from J, the junction kept 9 bases outside the gene matches. The CDR3 runs to 15 residues. CDR3 nucleotide sequence: TGTGCCAGCAGTGAGACACCGGGACAGGATAATGGCTACACCTTC. Protein: CASSETPGQDNGYTF.

The chain links TRBV4-1 to TRBJ2-1; TRBD2 matches 9 bases. The junction had 7 bases not matched to a gene; V was cut back by 1 base and J by 9 bases. This CDR3 is built from 15 residues. Germline CDR1 reads MGHRA; CDR2 reads YSYEKL. CDR3 loop: CASSQALAGSVEQFF. In DNA, the CDR3 is TGCGCCAGCAGCCAAGCTCTAGCGGGGTCCGTTGAGCAGTTCTTC.

The chain links TRBV5-1 to TRBJ1-1; 7 bases agree with TRBD1. Per the germline V gene, CDR1 is SGHRS and CDR2 is YFSETQ. With 4 bases clipped from V and 5 bases from J, the junction kept 8 bases outside the gene matches. CDR3 length: 14 amino acids. The CDR3 DNA reads TGCGCCAGCAGCAAAAATAACAGGGGAACTGAAGCTTTCTTT. As protein: CASSKNNRGTEAFF. The full variable domain, in which reference TRBV5-1 and TRBJ1-1 provide the parts outside the CDR3, is KAGVTQTPRYLIKTRGQQVTLSCSPISGHRSVSWYQQTPGQGLQFLFEYFSETQRNKGNFPGRFSGRQFSNSRSEMNVSTLELGDSALYLCASSKNNRGTEAFFGQGTRLTVV.

CDR3 protein: CASSFPRGGRGTEAFF. CDR3 DNA sequence: TGTGCCAGCAGTTTCCCTCGGGGGGGGCGAGGGACTGAAGCTTTCTTT. V usage is TRBV28 and J usage is TRBJ1-1; the D gene is possibly TRBD1 (6 bases). CDR1 MDHEN and CDR2 SYDVKM come from the germline V gene. Trimming stripped 3 bases from V and 5 bases from J, with 19 bases between. The CDR3 totals 16 residues.

This clone was seen once. DNA for the CDR3: TGTGCCAGCAGCTTATCAGGGCCTATGATGAGCATCTATGGCTACACCTTC. This translates into CASSLSGPMMSIYGYTF. The chain links TRBV7-8 to TRBJ1-2, with a tentative D call TRBD1 (5 bases). The CDR3 contains 17 residues. Trimming shortened V by 2 bases and J by 4 bases, and 20 bases separated the two germline ends. From germline, CDR1 is SGHVS and CDR2 FQNEAQ.

The table lists this clone with a few counts. The V and J genes are TRBV28 and TRBJ2-7; a weak D match, TRBD2 (6 bases). With 6 bases removed from V and 1 base from J, the gap between germline ends came to 13 bases. Germline CDR1 and CDR2: MDHEN and SYDVKM. CDR3 length: 14 residues. The CDR3 here is CASRSPGLSYEQYF. CDR3 bases: TGTGCCAGCAGATCACCGGGACTGTCCTACGAGCAGTACTTC.